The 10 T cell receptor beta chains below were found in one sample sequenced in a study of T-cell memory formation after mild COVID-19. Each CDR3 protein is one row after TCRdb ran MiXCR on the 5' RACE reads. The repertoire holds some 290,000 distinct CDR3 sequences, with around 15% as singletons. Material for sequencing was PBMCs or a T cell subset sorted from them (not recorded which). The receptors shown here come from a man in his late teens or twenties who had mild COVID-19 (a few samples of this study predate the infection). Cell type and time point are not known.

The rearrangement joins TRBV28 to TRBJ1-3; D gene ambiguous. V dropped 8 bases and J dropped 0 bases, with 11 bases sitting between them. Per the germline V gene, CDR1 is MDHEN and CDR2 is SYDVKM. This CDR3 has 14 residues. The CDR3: CASLGANSGNTIYF. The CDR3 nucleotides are TGTGCCAGCCTTGGAGCCAACTCTGGAAACACCATATATTTT. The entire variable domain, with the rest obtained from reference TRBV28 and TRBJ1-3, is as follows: DVKVTQSSRYLVKRTGEKVFLECVQDMDHENMFWYRQDPGLGLRLIYFSYDVKMKEKGDIPEGYSVSREKKERFSLILESASTNQTSMYLCASLGANSGNTIYFGEGSWLTVV.

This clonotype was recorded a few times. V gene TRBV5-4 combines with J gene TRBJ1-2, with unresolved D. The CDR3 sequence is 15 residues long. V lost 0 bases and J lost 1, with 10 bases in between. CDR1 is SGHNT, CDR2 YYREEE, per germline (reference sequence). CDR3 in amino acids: CASSLDGGYNYGYTF. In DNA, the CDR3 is TGTGCCAGCAGCTTGGACGGAGGGTATAACTATGGCTACACCTTC.

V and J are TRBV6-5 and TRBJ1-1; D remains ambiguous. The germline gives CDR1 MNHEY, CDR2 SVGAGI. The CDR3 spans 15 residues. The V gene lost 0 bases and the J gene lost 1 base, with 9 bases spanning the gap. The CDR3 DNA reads TGTGCCAGCAGTTACTCAGGGAGGGAGAACACTGAAGCTTTCTTT. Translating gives CASSYSGRENTEAFF.

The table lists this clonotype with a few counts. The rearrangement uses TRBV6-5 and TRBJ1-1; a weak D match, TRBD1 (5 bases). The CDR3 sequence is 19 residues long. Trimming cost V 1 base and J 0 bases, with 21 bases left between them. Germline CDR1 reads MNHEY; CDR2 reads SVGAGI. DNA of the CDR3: TGTGCCAGCAGTTACTTACCACGGGGGGAGGGAGGCATGAACACTGAAGCTTTCTTT. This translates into CASSYLPRGEGGMNTEAFF.

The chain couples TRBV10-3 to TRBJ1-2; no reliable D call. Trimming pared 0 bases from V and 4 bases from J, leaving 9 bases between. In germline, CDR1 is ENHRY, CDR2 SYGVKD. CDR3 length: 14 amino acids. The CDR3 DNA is TGTGCCATCAGTGAGTCTGATATAGGCTATGGCTACACCTTC. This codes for CAISESDIGYGYTF.

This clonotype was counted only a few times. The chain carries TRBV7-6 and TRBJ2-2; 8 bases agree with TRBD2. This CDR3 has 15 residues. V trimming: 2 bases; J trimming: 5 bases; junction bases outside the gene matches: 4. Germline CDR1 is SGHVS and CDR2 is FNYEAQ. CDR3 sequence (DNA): TGTGCCAGCAGCTTAACGGGGGGGAGAACCGGGGAGCTGTTTTTT. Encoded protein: CASSLTGGRTGELFF.

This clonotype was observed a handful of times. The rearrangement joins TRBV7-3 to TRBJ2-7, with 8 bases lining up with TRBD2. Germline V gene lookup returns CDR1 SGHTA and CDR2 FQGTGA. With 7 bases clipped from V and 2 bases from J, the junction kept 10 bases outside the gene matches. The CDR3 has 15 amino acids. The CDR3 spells CASTLKGLGPYEQYF. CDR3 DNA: TGTGCCAGCACCCTAAAGGGACTAGGCCCCTACGAGCAGTACTTC.

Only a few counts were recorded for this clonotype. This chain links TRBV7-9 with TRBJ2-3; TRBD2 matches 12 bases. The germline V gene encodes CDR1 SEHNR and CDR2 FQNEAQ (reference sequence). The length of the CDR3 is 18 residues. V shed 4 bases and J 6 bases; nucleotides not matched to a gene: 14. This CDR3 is CASSSYGSSGGAVDTQYF. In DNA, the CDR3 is TGTGCCAGCAGCTCCTATGGCTCTAGCGGGGGGGCGGTGGATACGCAGTATTTT.

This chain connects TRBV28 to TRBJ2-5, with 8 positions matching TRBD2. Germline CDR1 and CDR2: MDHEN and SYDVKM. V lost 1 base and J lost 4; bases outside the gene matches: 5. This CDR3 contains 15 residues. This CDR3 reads CASSLLGRGVETQYF. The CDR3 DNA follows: TGTGCCAGCAGTTTATTAGGGCGGGGGGTAGAGACCCAGTACTTC.

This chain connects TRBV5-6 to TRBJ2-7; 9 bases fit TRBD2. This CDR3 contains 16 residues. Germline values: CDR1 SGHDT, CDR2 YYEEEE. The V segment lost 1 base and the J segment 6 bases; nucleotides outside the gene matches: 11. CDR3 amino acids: CASSLITYGTSIEQYF. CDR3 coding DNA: TGTGCCAGCAGCTTGATAACATATGGGACTAGCATCGAGCAGTACTTC.